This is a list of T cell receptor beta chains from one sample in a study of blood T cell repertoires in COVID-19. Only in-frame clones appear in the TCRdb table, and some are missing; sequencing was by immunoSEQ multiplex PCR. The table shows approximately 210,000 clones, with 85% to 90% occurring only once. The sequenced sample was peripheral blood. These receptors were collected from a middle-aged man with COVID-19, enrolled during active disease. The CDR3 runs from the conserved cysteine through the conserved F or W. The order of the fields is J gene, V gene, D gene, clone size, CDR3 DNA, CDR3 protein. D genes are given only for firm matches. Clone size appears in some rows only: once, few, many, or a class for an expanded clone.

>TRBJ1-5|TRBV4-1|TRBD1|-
TGCGCCAGCAGCCAAGAGCCTGGGACAGGGTCCCAGCCCCAGCATTTT
CASSQEPGTGSQPQHF
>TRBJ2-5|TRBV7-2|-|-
TGTGCCAGCAGCTTATCTGAGACCCAGTACTTC
CASSLSETQYF
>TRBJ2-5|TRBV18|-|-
TGTGCCAGCTCACCGGGTGCGGAAGAGACCCAGTACTTC
CASSPGAEETQYF
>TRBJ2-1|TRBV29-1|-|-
TGCAGCGCCGGGGGCGGGAGTGTCTCCTACAATGAGCAGTTCTTC
CSAGGGSVSYNEQFF
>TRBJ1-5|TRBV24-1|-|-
TGTGCCACCAGTGAACCGACAGTGGGCAATCAGCCCCAGCATTTT
CATSEPTVGNQPQHF
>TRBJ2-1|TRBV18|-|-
TGTGCCAGCTCACCGGAGCTGAACCCCTCCTACAATGAGCAGTTCTTC
CASSPELNPSYNEQFF
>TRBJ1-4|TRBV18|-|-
TGTGCCAGCTCACCCCAGGGAGGGGTGGATGAAAAACTGTTTTTT
CASSPQGGVDEKLFF
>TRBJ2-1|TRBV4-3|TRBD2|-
TGCGCCAGCAGCCAGACCGGGACTAGCGACCATGAGCAGTTCTTC
CASSQTGTSDHEQFF
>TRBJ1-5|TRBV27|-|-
TGTGCCAGCAGTTCCGCGGGGGGTCAGCCCCAGCATTTT
CASSSAGGQPQHF
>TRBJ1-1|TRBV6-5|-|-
TGTGCCAGCAGTACGGGGAGGAAAACTGAAGCTTTCTTT
CASSTGRKTEAFF
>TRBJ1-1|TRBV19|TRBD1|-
TGTGCCAGTAGTACCGGGACAGTCCGTGCGGTAGCTTTCTTT
CASSTGTVRAVAFF
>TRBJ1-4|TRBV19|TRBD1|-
TGTGCCAGTAGTATAAGACAGGGAAGTGAAAAACTGTTTTTT
CASSIRQGSEKLFF
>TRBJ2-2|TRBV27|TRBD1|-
TGTGCCAGCAGGGTTGGGCAGGGGGCGAACACCGGGGAGCTGTTTTTT
CASRVGQGANTGELFF
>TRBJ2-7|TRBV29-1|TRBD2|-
TGCAGCGTGGATATCTTAGGGACTAGCGGGAGTTACGAGCAGTACTTC
CSVDILGTSGSYEQYF
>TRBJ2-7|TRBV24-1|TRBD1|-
TGTGCCACCGGAACCATTTCCGGGACAGGTTCCTACGAGCAGTACTTC
CATGTISGTGSYEQYF
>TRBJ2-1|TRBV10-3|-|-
TGTGCCATAAACACCGGCAGGGGGGCGGGTAATGAGCAGTTCTTC
CAINTGRGAGNEQFF
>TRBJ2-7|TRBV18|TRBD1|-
TGTGCCAGCTCACCGCCGGGACAGGGGGCATACGAGCAGTACTTC
CASSPPGQGAYEQYF
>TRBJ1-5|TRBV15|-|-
TGTGCCACCAGCAGAGAAGCAGGGAGGAACAATCAGCCCCAGCATTTT
CATSREAGRNNQPQHF
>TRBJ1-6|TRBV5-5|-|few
TGTGCCAGCAGTTCCGGGAATTCACCCCTCCACTTT
CASSSGNSPLHF
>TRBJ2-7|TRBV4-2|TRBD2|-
TGTGCCAGCAGCCAAGACCTAAAAAATAGCGGGGGGAGGTACGAGCAGTACTTC
CASSQDLKNSGGRYEQYF
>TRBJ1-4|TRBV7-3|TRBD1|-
TGTGCCAGCAGCCGACAGGGTGGGGAAAAACTGTTTTTT
CASSRQGGEKLFF
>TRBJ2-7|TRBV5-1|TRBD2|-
TGCGCCAGCAGCTTGGTTAGCGGGAGTTCCCACTACGAGCAGTACTTC
CASSLVSGSSHYEQYF
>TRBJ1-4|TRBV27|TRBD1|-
TGTGCCAGCAGTTTAATGGGACAGCCTAATGAAAAACTGTTTTTT
CASSLMGQPNEKLFF
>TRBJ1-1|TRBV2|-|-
TGTGCCAGCATCCCCCCATCTATCGGGAACACTGAAGCTTTCTTT
CASIPPSIGNTEAFF
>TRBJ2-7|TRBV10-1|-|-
TGCGCCAGCAGTCGGCCAGGGTCCCACGAGCAGTACTTC
CASSRPGSHEQYF
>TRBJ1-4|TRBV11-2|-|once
TGTGCCAGCAGCTCTAATTTGAGACAGGATGAAAAACTGTTTTTT
CASSSNLRQDEKLFF
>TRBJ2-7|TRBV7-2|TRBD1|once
TGTGCCAGCAGCTTAATGGGGACAGGAAGCTCCTACGAGCAGTACTTC
CASSLMGTGSSYEQYF
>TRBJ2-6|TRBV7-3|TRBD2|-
TGTGCCAGCAGCCCCACTAGCGGGATAGATGGGGCCAACGTCCTGACTTTC
CASSPTSGIDGANVLTF
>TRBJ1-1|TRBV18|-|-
TGTGCCAGCTCACCAGGGGCAGGGGACACTGAAGCTTTCTTT
CASSPGAGDTEAFF
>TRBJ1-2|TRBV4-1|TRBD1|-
TGCGCCAGCAGCCAAGGGACCGGGACAGGGCACACCTTC
CASSQGTGTGHTF
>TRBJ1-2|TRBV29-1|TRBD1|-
TGCAGCGTTGCATCCACACAGGGGAGGCCTAGTACAGGCTATGGCTACACCTTC
CSVASTQGRPSTGYGYTF
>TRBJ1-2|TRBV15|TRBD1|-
TGTGCCACCAGCAGAGATAGGGGGCTATTGGGTGGCTACACCTTC
CATSRDRGLLGGYTF
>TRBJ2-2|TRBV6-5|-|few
TGTGCCAGCAGTACAGTGAACACCGGGGAGCTGTTTTTT
CASSTVNTGELFF
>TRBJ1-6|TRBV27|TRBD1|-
TGTGCCAGCAGTTTCGGGGGGGACAGCTTGAGCTCCTATAATTCACCCCTCCACTTT
CASSFGGDSLSSYNSPLHF
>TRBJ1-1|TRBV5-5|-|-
TGTGCCAGCAGCCCCCTTTACAGGGCACCGCAGTCAATGAACTCTGAAGCTTTCTTT
CASSPLYRAPQSMNSEAFF
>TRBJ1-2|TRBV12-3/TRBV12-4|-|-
TGTGCCAGCAGTTTAGTAGACTATGGCTACACCTTC
CASSLVDYGYTF
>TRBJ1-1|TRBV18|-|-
TGTGCCAGCTCACCAACGGGAGACGACACTGAAGCTTTCTTT
CASSPTGDDTEAFF
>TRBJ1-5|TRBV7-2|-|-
TGTGCCAGCAGCTTAACCCGGGGGGAATCCAGTCAGCCCCAGCATTTT
CASSLTRGESSQPQHF
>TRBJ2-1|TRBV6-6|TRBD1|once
TGTGCCAGCAGTTACTCGGCTACAGGGGGGCAGTTCTTC
CASSYSATGGQFF
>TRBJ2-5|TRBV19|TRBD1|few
TGTGCCAGTAGACAACGACAGGGAGTGGGTGGTGAGACCCAGTACTTC
CASRQRQGVGGETQYF
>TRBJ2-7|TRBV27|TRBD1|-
TGTGCCAGCAGTATGAAAGTTGGGACAGGGCTTCACGAGCAGTACTTC
CASSMKVGTGLHEQYF
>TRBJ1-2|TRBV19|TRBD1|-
TGTGCCAGTAGTCGGACAGGGGATCATGGCTACACCTTC
CASSRTGDHGYTF
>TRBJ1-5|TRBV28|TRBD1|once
TGTGCCAGCAGTTCCCAACTACAGGGGATCCAGGGGAGCAATCAGCCCCAGCATTTT
CASSSQLQGIQGSNQPQHF
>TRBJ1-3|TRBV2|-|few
TGTGCCAGCAGTGAAGTGAGCTCTGGAAACACCATATATTTT
CASSEVSSGNTIYF
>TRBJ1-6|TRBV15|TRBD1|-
TGTGCCACCAGCAGAGACCCGCCCCAGGGGGCAGGTAATTCACCCCTCCACTTT
CATSRDPPQGAGNSPLHF
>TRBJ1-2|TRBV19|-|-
TGTGCCAGTCTCGACTCGGGGGGTGGCTACACCTTC
CASLDSGGGYTF
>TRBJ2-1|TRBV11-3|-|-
TGTGCCAGCAGCTTAGATGGTAGGGGGGGGAACAATGAGCAGTTCTTC
CASSLDGRGGNNEQFF
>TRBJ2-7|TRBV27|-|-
TGTGCCAGCAGTTTGGGAGAACTCGAGCAGTACTTC
CASSLGELEQYF
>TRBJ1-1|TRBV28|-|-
TGTGCCAGCAGGGAACCTAAGGGGGAAGCTTTCTTT
CASREPKGEAFF
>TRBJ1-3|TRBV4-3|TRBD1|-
TGCGCCAGCAGCCACCCACAGGGGGTTAACTCTGGAAACACCATATATTTT
CASSHPQGVNSGNTIYF
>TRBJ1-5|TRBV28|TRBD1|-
TGTGCCAGCAGTCAGACAGGGGTTCAGCCCCAGCATTTT
CASSQTGVQPQHF
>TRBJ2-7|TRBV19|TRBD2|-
TGTGCCAGTAGTGGGAGCGGGGGGGCGGCCGAGCAGTACTTC
CASSGSGGAAEQYF
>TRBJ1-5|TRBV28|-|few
TGTGCCAGCAGTTTAACGGGTCCCGGGTTGGGCAATCAGCCCCAGCATTTT
CASSLTGPGLGNQPQHF
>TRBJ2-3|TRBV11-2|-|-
TGTGCCAGCAGCGAAAACGGGAGAGTGACAGATACGCAGTATTTT
CASSENGRVTDTQYF
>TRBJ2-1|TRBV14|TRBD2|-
TGTGCCAGCAGCCTTAGGGGAGGGACGTACAATGAGCAGTTCTTC
CASSLRGGTYNEQFF
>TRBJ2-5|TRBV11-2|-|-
TGTGCCAGCAGCTTAGCGGGAGGCCTTATGACAGGGACCCAGTACTTC
CASSLAGGLMTGTQYF
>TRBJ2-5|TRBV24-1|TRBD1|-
TGTGCCACCAGTGATACGACAGGGGTGGAGACCCAGTACTTC
CATSDTTGVETQYF
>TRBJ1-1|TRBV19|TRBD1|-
TGTGCCAGTAGTATTCCGACAGGGGGGAATACTGAAGCTTTCTTT
CASSIPTGGNTEAFF
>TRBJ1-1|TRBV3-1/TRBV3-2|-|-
TGTGCCAGCAGCTATGGGGAGACAAAAGCTTTCTTT
CASSYGETKAFF